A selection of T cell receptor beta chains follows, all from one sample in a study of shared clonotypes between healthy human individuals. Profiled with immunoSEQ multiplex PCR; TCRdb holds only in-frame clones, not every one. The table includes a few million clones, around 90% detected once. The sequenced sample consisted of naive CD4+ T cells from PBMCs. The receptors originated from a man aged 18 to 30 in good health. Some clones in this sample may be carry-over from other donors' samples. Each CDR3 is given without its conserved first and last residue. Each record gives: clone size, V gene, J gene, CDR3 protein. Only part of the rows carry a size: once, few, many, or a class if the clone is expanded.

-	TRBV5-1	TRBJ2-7	ASSLAGGPYEQY
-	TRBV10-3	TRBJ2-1	AINRLAASSYNEQF
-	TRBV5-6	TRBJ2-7	ASSLGYIRTGVGEQY
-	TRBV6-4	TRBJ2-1	ASSRGTSGRSYNEQF
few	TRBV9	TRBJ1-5	ASSVGVSNQPQH
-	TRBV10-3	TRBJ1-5	AISESYRTQPQH
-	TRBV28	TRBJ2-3	ASSFWQYTDTQY
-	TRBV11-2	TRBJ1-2	AIGRGLGGYT
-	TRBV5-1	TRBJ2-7	ASSTRTGESSYEQY
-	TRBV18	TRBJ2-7	ASSPGLVSYEQY
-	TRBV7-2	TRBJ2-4	ASRTTGGSNIQY
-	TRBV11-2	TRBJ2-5	ASSLNSETQY
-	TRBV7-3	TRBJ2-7	ASSLGPISYEQY
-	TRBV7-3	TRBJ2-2	ASSLYRGATGELF
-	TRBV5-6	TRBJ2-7	ASTLTGAEQY
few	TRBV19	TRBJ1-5	ASCLGNQPQH
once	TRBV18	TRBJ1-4	ASSRMGQGATANEKLF
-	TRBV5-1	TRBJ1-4	ASSFGKDHPFLDSTNEKLF
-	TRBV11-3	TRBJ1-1	ASSLDGDEAF
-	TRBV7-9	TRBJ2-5	ASSLVVAGDIYQETQY
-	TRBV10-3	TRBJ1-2	AISELVGGVYGYT
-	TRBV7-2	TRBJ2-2	ASSPRGELF
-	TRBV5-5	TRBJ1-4	ASSSGQVFNEKLF
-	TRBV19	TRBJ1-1	ASSIPGANTEAF
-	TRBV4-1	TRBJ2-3	ASSPTPGLITDTQY
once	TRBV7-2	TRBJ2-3	ATSSQYTDTQY
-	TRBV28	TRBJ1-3	ASSLLQQGNTIY
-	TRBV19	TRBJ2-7	ASSMGGSLKEQY
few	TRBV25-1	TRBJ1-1	ASSAGVTEAF
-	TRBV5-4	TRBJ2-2	ASSAAGVRAGELF
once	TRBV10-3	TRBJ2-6	AISETSGTSTGANVLT
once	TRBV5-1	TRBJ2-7	ASSSTGTGGDEQY
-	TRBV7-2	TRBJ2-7	ASSQLTGPYEQY
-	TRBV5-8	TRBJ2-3	ASSRTGGSRDTQY
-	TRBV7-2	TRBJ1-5	ASSLDRFNQPQH
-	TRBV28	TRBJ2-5	ASSGLWARGTQETQY
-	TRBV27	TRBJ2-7	ASSTRASGNEQY
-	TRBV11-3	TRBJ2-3	ASSLGADADTQY
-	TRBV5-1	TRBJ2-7	ASSLGRAGEQY
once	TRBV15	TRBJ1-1	ATSRDDWGVGTEAF
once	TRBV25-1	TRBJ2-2	ASSEYSQSGELF
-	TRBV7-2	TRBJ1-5	ASSPELLTNSNQPQH